Listed here are 27 T cell receptor beta chains from one sample, sequenced in a study of synovial regulatory T cells in juvenile arthritis. Profiled with immunoSEQ multiplex PCR; TCRdb holds only in-frame clones, not every one. Its table records about 10,000 clones. Sequenced: Treg cells from blood. The subset is: remaining (HLA-DR-negative) circulating blood Treg cells. These receptor sequences come from a donor aged 2-29 years with juvenile idiopathic arthritis.

The V call is TRBV7-3, the J call TRBJ1-2. The CDR3 contains 13 residues. Only the protein is available. From germline, CDR1 is SGHTA and CDR2 FQGTGA. The CDR3 here is CASSPDGSRGYTF. Based on the CDR3 plus reference TRBV7-3 and TRBJ1-2, the full variable domain is GAGVSQTPSNKVTEKGKYVELRCDPISGHTALYWYRQSLGQGPEFLIYFQGTGAADDSGLPNDRFFAVRPEGSVSTLKIQRTERGDSAVYLCASSPDGSRGYTFGSGTRLTVV.

The chain uses TRBV15 and TRBJ2-6; TCRdb gives TRBD1 as the D gene, but with no DNA this cannot be confirmed. The CDR3 has 14 residues. No DNA appears here. CDR1 is LNHNV and CDR2 is YYDKDF in the germline V gene (reference sequence). CDR3 sequence: CATSDRAGANVLTF.

The chain couples TRBV10-1 to TRBJ2-2; TCRdb returns TRBD2, unconfirmable since there is no DNA. The CDR3 length is 13 residues. The protein alone is recorded here. Germline CDR1 and CDR2: WNHNN and SYGVQD (reference sequence). The CDR3 sequence: CATSRGGTGELFF.

J is TRBJ1-2 and V is TRBV28. Germline values: CDR1 MDHEN, CDR2 SYDVKM. This CDR3 comprises 15 residues. DNA is not recorded here. The CDR3 sequence is CASSSSSRLNYGYTF.

The chain is built from TRBV5-1 and TRBJ2-1; TCRdb reports TRBD2, a call that lacks DNA to check it against. Germline values: CDR1 SGHRS, CDR2 YFSETQ. The CDR3 covers 16 residues. No DNA sequence is on record. The CDR3: CASSLLSGRTGDEQFF.

The V and J genes are TRBV6-1 and TRBJ2-7; the D call from TCRdb, TRBD1, cannot be confirmed without DNA. CDR1 MNHNS and CDR2 SASEGT come from the germline V gene. The CDR3 runs to 11 residues. No DNA is listed. CDR3 in amino acids: CASRDTYEQYF.

This chain links TRBV6-6 with TRBJ2-1; TCRdb's D gene call, TRBD1, goes unchecked for lack of DNA. The CDR3 contains 14 residues. No DNA is given. The V gene's germline CDR1 is MNHNY and CDR2 SVGAGI (reference sequence). The CDR3 protein is CASSYGTAYNEQFF.

V gene TRBV19 combines with J gene TRBJ2-1; TCRdb's D call, TRBD2, is unchecked because there is no DNA. The CDR3 is made up of 14 amino acids. Only the protein is on record. Germline V gene sequence: CDR1 LNHDA, CDR2 SQIVND (reference sequence). The CDR3 region is CASNVAGGPDEQFF.

The genes are TRBV28 and TRBJ1-3. The CDR3 sequence is 12 residues long. Only the protein is on record. Per germline, CDR1 MDHEN and CDR2 SYDVKM. The CDR3 loop reads CASSPPGNTIYF.

This sequence joins TRBV5-1 and TRBJ1-2. The CDR3 runs to 16 residues. Nucleotide data are not available. Germline assignment: CDR1 SGHRS and CDR2 YFSETQ. The CDR3 sequence is CASSWGVGAANYGYTF.

The rearrangement links TRBV4-2 to TRBJ2-7; TCRdb names TRBD2, which stays unverified in the absence of DNA. Germline-derived CDR1 and CDR2 are LGHNA and YNFKEQ. The CDR3 spans 17 residues. The DNA is unrecorded. The CDR3 loop is CASSQGDRLAGEYEQYF.

V gene TRBV6-5 combines with J gene TRBJ2-1; TCRdb's D gene call, TRBD1, goes unchecked for lack of DNA. The CDR3 length is 14 residues. The DNA is unrecorded. Germline-derived CDR1 and CDR2 are MNHEY and SVGAGI. The CDR3 sequence: CASSFGTGQNEQFF.

CDR3 residues: CASSQDPLATDEQYF. The chain employs TRBV4-1 and TRBJ2-7; with no DNA, the TCRdb D assignment of TRBD1 cannot be verified. The CDR3 spans 15 residues. No DNA appears here. CDR1 and CDR2 from the germline V gene are MGHRA and YSYEKL.

This chain connects TRBV28 to TRBJ1-1. CDR3 length: 15 amino acids. The protein alone is recorded here. CDR1 is MDHEN, CDR2 SYDVKM, per germline. This CDR3 reads CASSPSPAVGTEAFF. Complete variable domain (other parts from reference TRBV28 and TRBJ1-1): DVKVTQSSRYLVKRTGEKVFLECVQDMDHENMFWYRQDPGLGLRLIYFSYDVKMKEKGDIPEGYSVSREKKERFSLILESASTNQTSMYLCASSPSPAVGTEAFFGQGTRLTVV.

The J gene is TRBJ2-1, the V gene TRBV11-3; TCRdb calls TRBD2, which cannot be checked without DNA. Germline V gives CDR1 SGHNT, CDR2 YENEEA. The CDR3 runs 16 residues. DNA is not recorded here. The CDR3 protein is CASSVSSGLSYNEQFF.

The chain is built from TRBV10-3 and TRBJ2-7; without DNA, the TCRdb call of TRBD1 cannot be checked. The V gene's germline CDR1 is ENHRY and CDR2 SYGVKD. This CDR3 contains 13 residues. The entry carries no DNA sequence. The CDR3 sequence is CAISESSGSEQYF.

This sequence joins TRBV19 and TRBJ2-1; the D call of TRBD2 rests on TCRdb alone, since no DNA is present to check it. Germline V CDR1 and CDR2: LNHDA, SQIVND (reference sequence). This CDR3 is 13 amino acids long. The entry carries no DNA sequence. The CDR3 spells CASRSAAYNEQFF.

The chain joins TRBV7-9 to TRBJ1-3; TCRdb gives TRBD1 as the D gene, but with no DNA this cannot be confirmed. The CDR3 sequence is 16 residues long. The coding DNA is unavailable. Looked up from germline, CDR1 is SEHNR and CDR2 is FQNEAQ (reference sequence). The CDR3 sequence: CASSTGQGIKGNTIYF.

This chain links TRBV30 with TRBJ2-7; the TRBD2 assignment by TCRdb is unverifiable without DNA. Germline CDR1 and CDR2: GTSNPN and SVGIG (reference sequence). CDR3 length: 13 amino acids. DNA was not recorded. The CDR3 sequence: CAWSVGTNYEQYF.

The chain couples TRBV28 to TRBJ2-3. The CDR3 consists of 17 residues. No DNA accompanies this entry. Per the germline V gene, CDR1 is MDHEN and CDR2 is SYDVKM. The CDR3 sequence is CASIGVRGEPDTDTQYF. Full variable domain (outside the CDR3, taken from reference TRBV28 and TRBJ2-3): DVKVTQSSRYLVKRTGEKVFLECVQDMDHENMFWYRQDPGLGLRLIYFSYDVKMKEKGDIPEGYSVSREKKERFSLILESASTNQTSMYLCASIGVRGEPDTDTQYFGPGTRLTVL.

V is TRBV6-5 and J is TRBJ2-7; TCRdb reports TRBD1, a call that lacks DNA to check it against. Germline CDR1 and CDR2: MNHEY and SVGAGI. CDR3 size: 11 residues. No DNA is given. The CDR3 loop reads CASSYGRKQYF.

The chain has TRBV28 and TRBJ1-4. This CDR3 contains 14 residues. No DNA sequence was recorded. Germline CDR1 MDHEN, CDR2 SYDVKM. CDR3 region: CASSLRKPNEKLFF.

The chain recombines TRBV9 with TRBJ1-4; the D gene TCRdb calls, TRBD1, cannot be checked with no DNA. The CDR3 length is 15 residues. The record lacks a DNA sequence. CDR1 and CDR2 from the germline V gene are SGDLS and YYNGEE. The CDR3 is CASSARGSWNEKLFF.

The genes are TRBV5-4 and TRBJ2-7; TCRdb reports TRBD1, a call that lacks DNA to check it against. In germline, CDR1 is SGHNT, CDR2 YYREEE (reference sequence). The CDR3 covers 15 residues. DNA is not recorded here. CDR3 amino acids: CASSLQGSGSYEQYF. Drawing the rest from reference TRBV5-4 and TRBJ2-7, the complete variable domain is ETGVTQSPTHLIKTRGQQVTLRCSSQSGHNTVSWYQQALGQGPQFIFQYYREEENGRGNFPPRFSGLQFPNYSSELNVNALELDDSALYLCASSLQGSGSYEQYFGPGTRLTVT.

The rearrangement links TRBV25-1 to TRBJ2-2. The CDR3 spans 16 residues. The DNA sequence is not available. Germline assignment: CDR1 MGHDK and CDR2 SYGVNS. CDR3 loop: CASSERWASNTGELFF.

The chain combines TRBV6-5 with TRBJ1-2; TCRdb reports TRBD1, a call that lacks DNA to check it against. The CDR3 runs to 13 residues. No coding sequence is recorded. Germline V gene sequence: CDR1 MNHEY, CDR2 SVGAGI. CDR3 sequence: CASRTGGATGYTF.

This chain links TRBV27 with TRBJ2-7; without DNA, the TCRdb call of TRBD2 cannot be checked. Germline values: CDR1 MNHEY, CDR2 SMNVEV (reference sequence). CDR3 length: 14 residues. This entry has no DNA. This CDR3 is CASSRLAASYEQYF.